Below are 18 T cell receptor beta chains sequenced from a single sample in a study of CD8 T cells in ankylosing spondylitis. TCRdb reanalysed the 5' RACE reads using MiXCR and keeps one entry per CDR3 protein. The sample includes 250,000 to 400,000 distinct CDR3 sequences, approximately 10% of them seen just once. Sample: blood, either unsorted or a sorted T cell fraction (not recorded which). These receptor sequences come from a female donor with ankylosing spondylitis or in good health (not recorded which).

There are many counts of this clonotype. The chain has TRBV20-1 and TRBJ2-7, with D perhaps matching TRBD2 (6 bases). The V end was cut by 1 base, the J end by 2 bases, with 18 bases between. The CDR3 extends over 16 amino acids. Germline V gene sequence: CDR1 DFQATT, CDR2 SNEGSKA (reference sequence). This CDR3 is CSARVIPSEHAYEQYF. CDR3 sequence (DNA): TGCAGTGCTAGAGTAATCCCTAGCGAACACGCCTACGAGCAGTACTTC.

On this clonotype itself: A clone one base away is much larger, so this may be a read error. The V call is TRBV12-3 or TRBV12-4, the J call TRBJ2-6; D possibly corresponds to TRBD1 (5 bases). This CDR3 region has 15 residues. DNA of the CDR3: TGTGCCAGCAGTTCACGTCAGGCTGGGGCCAACGTCCTGGCTTTC. Residues: CASSSRQAGANVLAF.

CDR3 sequence (DNA): TGTGCCAGTAGTATAATAATACCCGTAGCGGGAGGCGAGCAGTTCTTC. This codes for CASSIIIPVAGGEQFF. This rearrangement joins TRBV19 to TRBJ2-1; 10 bases match TRBD2. Germline V CDR1 and CDR2: LNHDA, SQIVND (reference sequence). CDR3 length: 16 amino acids. After removal of 2 bases from V and 10 bases from J, the junction contained 11 bases not matched to a gene.

Regarding this clonotype: A much larger clone differs from this one at a single base, so this may be a read error. The chain recombines TRBV12-3 or TRBV12-4 with TRBJ2-1, with 11 bases matching TRBD2. The CDR3 is 15 amino acids. CDR3 bases: TGTGCCAGCAGCCCACTAGCGGGGGTGTACAATGAGGAGTTCTTC. It encodes CASSPLAGVYNEEFF.

This clonotype was picked up many times. J is TRBJ2-7 and V is TRBV25-1; 7 nucleotides match TRBD1. Germline V gives CDR1 MGHDK, CDR2 SYGVNS. CDR3 size: 13 residues. V shed 2 bases, J shed 2 bases, and the junction held 0 bases outside the gene matches. Written as DNA, the CDR3 is TGTGCCAGCAGTGAAACAGGGGCCTACGAGCAGTACTTC. The encoded protein is CASSETGAYEQYF.

The chain employs TRBV10-3 and TRBJ1-3; D is ambiguous. The ends were cut back, 6 bases at V and 4 bases at J, with 4 bases in the middle. Looked up from germline, CDR1 is ENHRY and CDR2 is SYGVKD. The CDR3 is 11 amino acids. The CDR3 loop is CAISEGNTIYF. In DNA form, the CDR3 reads TGTGCCATCAGCGAGGGAAACACCATATATTTT.

The sample holds one count of this clonotype. The chain has TRBV7-7 and TRBJ2-1, with D tentatively TRBD1 or TRBD2 (5 bases each). Trimming cost V 5 bases and J 2 bases, with 13 bases left between them. The CDR3 sequence is 15 residues long. The germline gives CDR1 SSHAT, CDR2 FNYEAQ (reference sequence). The CDR3 DNA reads TGTGCCAGCAGCCCTACGAGGGGTCCCTACAATGAGCAGTTCTTC. This codes for CASSPTRGPYNEQFF.

This clonotype was detected many times. This chain connects TRBV5-1 to TRBJ1-1, with no clear D. Trimming removed 0 bases from V and 8 bases from J, with 11 bases in between. This CDR3 contains 13 residues. Germline CDR1 reads SGHRS; CDR2 reads YFSETQ. CDR3 sequence reads: CASSLARIDEAFF. CDR3 DNA sequence: TGCGCCAGCAGCTTGGCCCGGATAGACGAAGCTTTCTTT.

This clonotype was counted ten times or more. This chain connects TRBV12-3 or TRBV12-4 to TRBJ1-2, with 7 bases fitting TRBD1. The V segment lost 5 bases and the J segment 8 bases; nucleotides outside the gene matches: 11. The CDR3 has 14 amino acids. The DNA of the CDR3 is TGTGCCAGCAGTCGCGACAGGGCTCGGCGGGGCTACACCTTC. It yields the protein CASSRDRARRGYTF.

This clonotype was recorded a few times. The chain couples TRBV5-1 to TRBJ2-5; 8 positions agree with TRBD1. The V gene's germline CDR1 is SGHRS and CDR2 YFSETQ. Trimming cost V 4 bases and J 5 bases; bases outside gene matches: 10. The CDR3 has 15 residues. CDR3 loop: CASSPTGAKRETQYF. For the CDR3, the DNA is TGCGCCAGCAGCCCGACAGGGGCAAAGAGGGAGACCCAGTACTTC.

The V and J genes are TRBV27 and TRBJ2-2; D possibly corresponds to TRBD2 (5 bases). Germline-derived CDR1 and CDR2 are MNHEY and SMNVEV (reference sequence). The CDR3 consists of 14 residues. Trimming removed 7 bases at V and 2 bases at J, with 11 bases between. CDR3 protein: CASTGLPNTGELFF. DNA for the CDR3: TGTGCCAGCACCGGACTTCCCAACACCGGGGAGCTGTTTTTT.

This clonotype has only a few counts. In DNA form, the CDR3 reads TGCGCCAGCAGCGGGGGGACAGGGGGGTACCAAGAGACCCAGTACTTC. Protein: CASSGGTGGYQETQYF. The chain combines TRBV5-1 with TRBJ2-5; 11 nucleotides match TRBD1. Germline V CDR1 and CDR2: SGHRS, YFSETQ. Trimming removed 4 bases from V and 0 bases from J; junction bases left unmatched: 5. The CDR3 sequence is 16 residues long.

Ten or more counts support this clonotype. The chain recombines TRBV12-3 or TRBV12-4 with TRBJ2-2; D may be TRBD2 (6 bases). V was shortened by 5 bases and J by 14 bases, with 15 bases between the two germline ends. The CDR3 consists of 12 residues. The CDR3 sequence is CASSPGGISLFF. The DNA for the CDR3 is TGTGCCAGCAGTCCTGGCGGGATTAGTCTGTTTTTT.

This clonotype showed up many times. As DNA, the CDR3 is TGTGCCAGCAGTCCCAGGGGAGGCACTGAAGCTTTCTTT. Protein product: CASSPRGGTEAFF. The genes are TRBV12-3 or TRBV12-4 and TRBJ1-1; D possibly corresponds to TRBD1 (6 bases). The V and J ends lost 5 bases and 4 bases respectively, with 11 bases between them. The CDR3 sequence is 13 residues long.

This clonotype was detected only a few times. The chain recombines TRBV11-2 with TRBJ2-3, with D perhaps matching TRBD2 (6 bases). Germline values: CDR1 SGHAT, CDR2 FQNNGV. Trimming left V 11 bases short and J 0 bases short, with 12 bases between. The CDR3 runs to 13 residues. The CDR3 region is CAVRGGSTDTQYF. DNA for the CDR3: TGTGCCGTACGTGGGGGGAGCACAGATACGCAGTATTTT. Based on the CDR3 plus reference TRBV11-2 and TRBJ2-3, the full variable domain is EAGVAQSPRYKIIEKRQSVAFWCNPISGHATLYWYQQILGQGPKLLIQFQNNGVVDDSQLPKDRFSAERLKGVDSTLKIQPAKLEDSAVYLCAVRGGSTDTQYFGPGTRLTVL.

V usage is TRBV5-1 and J usage is TRBJ2-1, with 9 positions matching TRBD1. V dropped 4 bases and J dropped 4; count of bases not matched to a gene: 6. The length of the CDR3 is 15 residues. Germline assignment: CDR1 SGHRS and CDR2 YFSETQ. CDR3 loop: CASSASGTGYNEQFF. The DNA for the CDR3 is TGCGCCAGCAGCGCTTCCGGGACAGGGTACAATGAGCAGTTCTTC.

In this sample, this clonotype turned up a few times. This chain links TRBV7-2 with TRBJ2-7; TRBD1 agrees at 7 bases. Trimming removed 6 bases from V and 4 bases from J; junction bases left unmatched: 15. Germline CDR1 SGHTA, CDR2 FQGNSA. This CDR3 spans 16 amino acids. In nucleotides, the CDR3 is TGTGCCAGCAGTTCCCTCGGGATAGGGGGCGCGTACGAGCAGTACTTC. Its translation is CASSSLGIGGAYEQYF.

There are many counts of this clonotype. V is TRBV24-1 and J is TRBJ2-2, with a weak D call TRBD1 (5 bases). The CDR3 has 14 amino acids. V lost 4 bases to trimming and J lost 2 bases, with 7 bases between them. From germline, CDR1 is KGHDR and CDR2 SFDVKD. The CDR3 DNA reads TGTGCCACCAGTGAGCAGGGCAACACCGGGGAGCTGTTTTTT. It translates to CATSEQGNTGELFF.